These 23 T cell receptor beta chains were sequenced from one sample in a study of immune evolution from preneoplasia to lung adenocarcinoma. The protocol was immunoSEQ multiplex PCR, while the TCRdb copy is restricted to in-frame clones and leaves out a portion. The repertoire holds roughly 3,200 clones, with about four fifths as singletons. The sample comprised FFPE adjacent normal lung tissue. The source of these receptors is a person aged 70 to 80 with lung adenocarcinoma.

J is TRBJ1-1 and V is TRBV28; no reliable D call. Germline V gene data show CDR1 as MDHEN and CDR2 as SYDVKM. V lost 3 bases and J 2 bases, leaving 13 bases between the germline ends. The CDR3 loop spans 15 amino acids. The CDR3 here is CASSLRRLTNTEAFF. The CDR3, as DNA: TGTGCCAGCAGTTTGAGAAGACTGACTAACACTGAAGCTTTCTTT.

This sequence joins TRBV4-2 and TRBJ2-3; D call uncertain. The V end was cut by 1 base, the J end by 0 bases, with 11 bases between. The CDR3 loop spans 16 amino acids. The germline CDR1 and CDR2 sequences are LGHNA and YNFKEQ. CDR3 DNA sequence: TGTGCCAGCAGCCAAGTGCAAGGATCTAGCACAGATACGCAGTATTTT. This gives the protein CASSQVQGSSTDTQYF.

As regards this clone: One junction end disagrees with the germline gene, perhaps due to a read error. This chain links TRBV7-7 with TRBJ2-7; no clear D gene. The CDR3 length is 14 residues. Germline V gives CDR1 SSHAT, CDR2 FNYEAQ (reference sequence). The CDR3, as DNA: TGTGCTAGCAGCTTAGGTGGCAGTTCGAACGAGCAGTACTTC. Its translation is CASSLGGSSNEQYF. The full variable domain, in which reference TRBV7-7 and TRBJ2-7 provide the parts outside the CDR3, is GAGVSQSPRYKVTKRGQDVTLRCDPISSHATLYWYQQALGQGPEFLTYFNYEAQPDKSGLPSDRFSAERPEGSISTLTIQRTEQRDSAMYRCASSLGGSSNEQYFGPGTRLTVT.

The rearrangement uses TRBV6-1 and TRBJ2-7; 10 bases match TRBD1. V shed 10 bases and J 2 bases; nucleotides not matched to a gene: 5. Germline V gene lookup returns CDR1 MNHNS and CDR2 SASEGT. This CDR3 has 13 amino acids. The CDR3 loop reads CATGGTGAYEQYF. CDR3 bases: TGTGCCACGGGGGGGACAGGGGCCTACGAGCAGTACTTC.

The rearrangement links TRBV29-1 to TRBJ2-5; D is perhaps TRBD1 or TRBD2 (6 bases each). V was cut by 2 bases and J by 3 bases, with 10 bases left in between. Germline V gene lookup returns CDR1 SQVTM and CDR2 ANQGSEA. The CDR3 is 13 residues long. For the CDR3, the DNA is TGCAGCGTTGAAACGGGGGCGAAAGAGACCCAGTACTTC. Translating it yields CSVETGAKETQYF.

The rearrangement joins TRBV7-9 to TRBJ2-5; D is perhaps TRBD1 (6 bases). The CDR3 runs to 16 residues. The V and J ends lost 5 bases and 4 bases respectively, with 20 bases between them. CDR1 SEHNR and CDR2 FQNEAQ come from the germline V gene (reference sequence). In DNA form, the CDR3 reads TGTGCCAGCAGCCACACCACCCACAGGGTTCGAGAGACCCAGTACTTC. Protein product: CASSHTTHRVRETQYF.

CDR3 nucleotide sequence: TGTGCCACCGATGGGGGGTCTGGAATGAACACTGAAGCTTTCTTT. It yields the protein CATDGGSGMNTEAFF. The chain employs TRBV25-1 and TRBJ1-1; D perhaps matches TRBD1 (5 bases). CDR1 and CDR2 (germline): MGHDK, SYGVNS. Trimming left V 10 bases short and J 0 bases short, with 18 bases between. The CDR3 totals 15 residues.

This chain joins TRBV18 and TRBJ2-1; D might be TRBD2 (6 bases). The CDR3 sequence is 14 residues long. In germline, CDR1 is KGHSH, CDR2 LQKENI. V was pared by 5 bases and J by 0 bases, with 8 bases between. The CDR3 nucleotides read TGTGCCAGCTCAGGGGGGAGCTCCTACAATGAGCAGTTCTTC. This gives the protein CASSGGSSYNEQFF. Looking up the rest from reference TRBV18 and TRBJ2-1 gives the full variable domain: NAGVMQNPRHLVRRRGQEARLRCSPMKGHSHVYWYRQLPEEGLKFMVYLQKENIIDESGMPKERFSAEFPKEGPSILRIQQVVRGDSAAYFCASSGGSSYNEQFFGPGTRLTVL.

There are a few counts of this clone. V and J are TRBV5-1 and TRBJ2-7; TRBD2 matches at 16 bases. The V and J ends lost 0 bases and 4 bases, in that order; junction bases with no gene match: 10. The CDR3 covers 19 residues. Germline lookup yields CDR1 SGHRS and CDR2 YFSETQ. CDR3 nucleotides: TGCGCCAGCAGCTTGGAAGCCGGGACTAGCGGGAGGGCCTTGTACGAGCAGTACTTC. Its translation: CASSLEAGTSGRALYEQYF.

Concerning this clone itself: Relative to the germline gene, one junction end is altered; a read error may explain this. The chain recombines TRBV7-9 with TRBJ1-2; no definite D call. The CDR3 has 13 residues. Germline V CDR1 and CDR2: SEHNR, FQNEAQ (reference sequence). The CDR3 bases are TGCGCCAGCACCCTGACGACTAACTATGGCTACACCTTC. It codes for CASTLTTNYGYTF.

The V gene is TRBV29-1, the J gene TRBJ2-1, with D maybe TRBD2 (5 bases). CDR3 size: 15 residues. Trimming cost V 6 bases and J 0 bases, with 15 bases left between them. Germline V gene data show CDR1 as SQVTM and CDR2 as ANQGSEA. As DNA, the CDR3 is TGCAGCGTCTCAAGTTTGGGAGTCTCCTACAATGAGCAGTTCTTC. Translated: CSVSSLGVSYNEQFF.

The gene calls are TRBV6-5 and TRBJ1-3; TRBD1 is a possible D gene (5 bases). This CDR3 has 14 residues. Germline assignment: CDR1 MNHEY and CDR2 SVGAGI. V was trimmed by 5 bases and J by 1 base, leaving 9 bases between them. CDR3 nucleotides: TGTGCCAGCAGTCTTGCAGGGTCTGGAAACACCATATATTTT. This translates into CASSLAGSGNTIYF.

Turning to this clone: Because it lacks the conserved phenylalanine or tryptophan at the end, this CDR3 is likely a read error. The J gene is TRBJ2-7, the V gene TRBV6-6; TRBD1 matches at 8 bases. Germline V gene lookup returns CDR1 MNHNY and CDR2 SVGAGI (reference sequence). The J segment lost 0 bases and the V segment lost 0 bases, leaving 4 bases of the junction unmatched. The CDR3 is 16 residues long. The CDR3, as DNA: TGTGCCAGCAGTTACTCTGGACAGGGAAGCTCCTACGAGCAGTACGCC. As protein: CASSYSGQGSSYEQYA.

The rearrangement joins TRBV30 to TRBJ1-1; D is undetermined. With 4 bases removed from V and 3 bases from J, the gap between germline ends came to 6 bases. The CDR3 runs to 11 residues. Germline values: CDR1 GTSNPN, CDR2 SVGIG (reference sequence). The CDR3 region has the DNA TGTGCCTGGACGCTGGACACTGAAGCTTTCTTT. This translates into CAWTLDTEAFF.

V and J are TRBV6-1 and TRBJ1-5, with D perhaps TRBD1 (5 bases). The CDR3 sequence is 16 residues long. In germline, CDR1 is MNHNS, CDR2 SASEGT. The V gene lost 3 bases and the J gene lost 0 bases, with 12 bases spanning the gap. The CDR3 loop is CASSESRDRSNQPQHF. Here the CDR3 DNA reads TGTGCCAGCAGTGAGAGCAGGGACCGTAGCAATCAGCCCCAGCATTTT.

The V gene is TRBV30, the J gene TRBJ1-5; 7 bases agree with TRBD1. Trimming at V came to 1 base and at J to 8 bases, leaving 5 bases not matched to a gene. Germline V gene sequence: CDR1 GTSNPN, CDR2 SVGIG (reference sequence). The CDR3 runs to 13 residues. CDR3 DNA: TGTGCCTGGAGTGCCTACAGGGGAGAGCCCCAGCATTTT. Protein: CAWSAYRGEPQHF.

This clone has just a few counts. The chain joins TRBV30 to TRBJ1-1; D gene ambiguous. CDR1 and CDR2 from the germline V gene are GTSNPN and SVGIG (reference sequence). The CDR3 runs to 11 residues. Trimming cost V 4 bases and J 4 bases, with 7 bases left between them. CDR3 bases: TGTGCCTGGAAGGTAGGCACTGAAGCTTTCTTT. Translating gives CAWKVGTEAFF.

The CDR3 region has the DNA TGTGCCAGCAGTTTTCTTGCCGGGGGTTCTGGCTACACCTTC. Residues: CASSFLAGGSGYTF. The chain uses TRBV28 and TRBJ1-2; perhaps TRBD1 as D (5 bases). The CDR3 consists of 14 residues. V was clipped by 3 bases and J by 7 bases, with 15 bases between them. CDR1 is MDHEN and CDR2 is SYDVKM in the germline V gene.

This clone was seen once. The same CDR3 is also encoded by other DNA sequences in this sample. The V call is TRBV7-9, the J call TRBJ1-1; TRBD1 might be the D (6 bases). Germline CDR1 reads SEHNR; CDR2 reads FQNEAQ (reference sequence). Between the trimmed V and J ends, which lost 5 bases and 5 bases, there was a span of 12 bases. This CDR3 contains 13 residues. DNA of the CDR3: TGTGCCAGCAGCCCGGGGCAGGGGACTGAAGCTTTCTTT. It specifies CASSPGQGTEAFF.

The genes are TRBV19 and TRBJ2-5, with D tentatively TRBD2 (5 bases). CDR1 is LNHDA and CDR2 is SQIVND in the germline V gene (reference sequence). The CDR3 contains 13 residues. Between the trimmed V and J ends, which lost 6 bases and 1 base, there was a span of 9 bases. CDR3 in amino acids: CASSGNLQETQYF. The CDR3 DNA sequence: TGTGCCAGTAGCGGGAACCTCCAAGAGACCCAGTACTTC.

The chain is built from TRBV5-1 and TRBJ2-1; D uncertain. Germline CDR1 reads SGHRS; CDR2 reads YFSETQ. The V gene lost 6 bases and the J gene lost 10 bases, with 14 bases spanning the gap. This CDR3 region has 12 residues. Here the CDR3 DNA reads TGCGCCAGCAACGGCGCGCCTTTGGAGCAGTTCTTC. Protein product: CASNGAPLEQFF.

This clone was counted only a few times. The rearrangement uses TRBV19 and TRBJ1-1; TRBD1 might be the D (5 bases). The germline CDR1 and CDR2 sequences are LNHDA and SQIVND (reference sequence). V was shortened by 5 bases and J by 0 bases, with 10 bases between the two germline ends. The CDR3 totals 14 residues. DNA of the CDR3: TGTGCCAGTAGTTTGCCAGGGATGAACACTGAAGCTTTCTTT. Translated, it gives CASSLPGMNTEAFF.

This clone was counted a single time. This chain uses TRBV6-6 with TRBJ2-7; D call uncertain. This CDR3 has 12 residues. Trimming took 5 bases from V and 1 from J, leaving 6 bases between them. Germline V gives CDR1 MNHNY, CDR2 SVGAGI (reference sequence). The CDR3 protein is CASSTVSYEQYF. Here the CDR3 DNA reads TGTGCCAGCAGTACGGTTTCCTACGAGCAGTACTTC.